What follows describes a single TCR beta chain. The sample belongs to a study of shared clonotypes between healthy human individuals. Profiled with immunoSEQ multiplex PCR; TCRdb holds only in-frame clones, not every one. The sample shows some 2,100,000 clones, more than 85% of them seen only once. Positive CCR7 selection of CD45RO-negative cells yielded the naive CD8 cells, and terminally differentiated effector memory CD45RA+ cells were excluded. The J segment lost 5 bases and the V segment lost 3 bases, leaving 6 bases of the junction unmatched. CDR1 and CDR2 (germline): LNHDA, SQIVND (reference sequence). The CDR3 is 14 residues long.

The rearrangement uses TRBV19 and TRBJ2-7, with TRBD1 identical over 8 bases. This receptor was identified in a young man in good health. Some clones in this sample may be carry-over from other donors' samples. The sequenced material came from naive CD8+ T cells from PBMCs. In DNA, the CDR3 is TGTGCCAGTAGTATGGACAGGGAGAGGGACGAGCAGTACTTC. Its protein is CASSMDRERDEQYF. Full variable domain (rest looked up from reference TRBV19 and TRBJ2-7): DGGITQSPKYLFRKEGQNVTLSCEQNLNHDAMYWYRQDPGQGLRLIYYSQIVNDFQKGDIAEGYSVSREKKESFPLTVTSAQKNPTAFYLCASSMDRERDEQYFGPGTRLTVT.